This is a list of T cell receptor beta chains from one sample in a study of T-cell reconstitution after alpha-beta-depleted transplantation in children. TCRdb itself ran the PCR reads through MiXCR, one entry per CDR3 protein. The sample has some 500,000 distinct CDR3 sequences, roughly 18% seen once. Sequenced material: PBMCs from the stem cell graft donor, taken from the stem cell graft. The origin of the receptors is a human donor who donated a stem cell graft to a child with acute lymphoblastic leukemia. CDR3s include the opening cysteine and the closing phenylalanine or tryptophan. D genes are given only for firm matches. Clone sizes are given selectively: once, few, many, or a class where the clone is expanded.

CDR3nt: TGTGCCAGCAGCTTAATGATGACTAACTATGGCTACACCTTC; CDR3aa: CASSLMMTNYGYTF; v_gene: TRBV13; d_gene: .; abundance: .; j_gene: TRBJ1-2
CDR3nt: TGTGCCAGCAGTTTGGGAACTAGCGGGAGCGCGAACAATGAGCAGTTCTTC; CDR3aa: CASSLGTSGSANNEQFF; v_gene: TRBV27; d_gene: TRBD2; abundance: .; j_gene: TRBJ2-1
CDR3nt: TGTGCCAGCAACCAGGGACTAGCGGCCAACACCGGGGAGCTGTTTTTT; CDR3aa: CASNQGLAANTGELFF; v_gene: TRBV12-3/TRBV12-4; d_gene: TRBD2; abundance: few; j_gene: TRBJ2-2
CDR3nt: TGCGCCAGCGCTGCAGGGGGCGCAAGGGGCTACACCTTC; CDR3aa: CASAAGGARGYTF; v_gene: TRBV5-1; d_gene: TRBD1; abundance: few; j_gene: TRBJ1-2
CDR3nt: TGTGCCAGCAGCCCCCCTGACTCCCTTAGGGTGGTCACCGGGGAGCTGTTTTTT; CDR3aa: CASSPPDSLRVVTGELFF; v_gene: TRBV4-2; d_gene: .; abundance: .; j_gene: TRBJ2-2
CDR3nt: TGCGCCAGCAGCCGACCCCGACTAGCGGATTACAATGAGCAGTTCTTC; CDR3aa: CASSRPRLADYNEQFF; v_gene: TRBV5-1; d_gene: TRBD2; abundance: .; j_gene: TRBJ2-1
CDR3nt: TGCAGCGCCTTGCTTCGGGCAGGGGATTATGGCTACACCTTC; CDR3aa: CSALLRAGDYGYTF; v_gene: TRBV29-1; d_gene: .; abundance: .; j_gene: TRBJ1-2
CDR3nt: TGTGCCAGCAGCGAGGGATGGGCCGCTAACTATGGCTACACCTTC; CDR3aa: CASSEGWAANYGYTF; v_gene: TRBV9; d_gene: .; abundance: few; j_gene: TRBJ1-2
CDR3nt: TGTGCCAGCAGCCAAGATGCGACTTTTTCACCCCTCCACTTT; CDR3aa: CASSQDATFSPLHF; v_gene: TRBV3-1; d_gene: .; abundance: .; j_gene: TRBJ1-6
CDR3nt: TGTGCCAGCAGTTTAAAGGGCCTCTACTCCTACGAGCAGTACTTC; CDR3aa: CASSLKGLYSYEQYF; v_gene: TRBV12-3/TRBV12-4; d_gene: .; abundance: .; j_gene: TRBJ2-7
CDR3nt: TGTGCCAGCAGCCCCCAGGGCGGGAGGGCCTTCAATGAGCAGTTCTTC; CDR3aa: CASSPQGGRAFNEQFF; v_gene: TRBV3-1; d_gene: TRBD2; abundance: once; j_gene: TRBJ2-1
CDR3nt: TGTGCCAGCAGCTCCCGGGATAGCGGCCAAGAGACCCAGTACTTC; CDR3aa: CASSSRDSGQETQYF; v_gene: TRBV7-6; d_gene: .; abundance: few; j_gene: TRBJ2-5
CDR3nt: TGCAGTGCCAGACTGGGTGCCCCCTGGGGCACAGATACGCAGTATTTT; CDR3aa: CSARLGAPWGTDTQYF; v_gene: TRBV20-1; d_gene: .; abundance: few; j_gene: TRBJ2-3
CDR3nt: TGTGCCAGCAGCTTAAGGGACACCTCCTACGAGCAGTACTTC; CDR3aa: CASSLRDTSYEQYF; v_gene: TRBV7-6; d_gene: .; abundance: many; j_gene: TRBJ2-7
CDR3nt: TGTGCCAGCTCACTTGGTCAGGGGTCCAGGAAGGTGTTCTTC; CDR3aa: CASSLGQGSRKVFF; v_gene: TRBV18; d_gene: .; abundance: few; j_gene: TRBJ2-1
CDR3nt: TGTGCCAGCAGCCAAGATCCTGGGAATGAGCAGTTCTTC; CDR3aa: CASSQDPGNEQFF; v_gene: TRBV3-1; d_gene: .; abundance: .; j_gene: TRBJ2-1
CDR3nt: TGTGCCAGCAGCTTATACGGGAGCATGGCAGATACGCAGTATTTT; CDR3aa: CASSLYGSMADTQYF; v_gene: TRBV7-2; d_gene: .; abundance: few; j_gene: TRBJ2-3
CDR3nt: TGTGCCAGCAGATTAGCGGGAAGGCGTACCGGGGAGCTGTTTTTT; CDR3aa: CASRLAGRRTGELFF; v_gene: TRBV5-6; d_gene: TRBD2; abundance: many; j_gene: TRBJ2-2
CDR3nt: TGTGCCATCAGTGAGCCAACTAGCGGCTACAATGAGCAGTTCTTC; CDR3aa: CAISEPTSGYNEQFF; v_gene: TRBV10-3; d_gene: TRBD2; abundance: .; j_gene: TRBJ2-1
CDR3nt: TGCAGTGCTAGAGACCTGGCGGCCCGGACAGGGTCCAATCAGCCCCAGCATTTT; CDR3aa: CSARDLAARTGSNQPQHF; v_gene: TRBV20-1; d_gene: TRBD1; abundance: few; j_gene: TRBJ1-5
CDR3nt: TGCGCCAGCAGCTTTGAACCGTCCTACGAGCAGTACTTC; CDR3aa: CASSFEPSYEQYF; v_gene: TRBV5-1; d_gene: .; abundance: few; j_gene: TRBJ2-7
CDR3nt: TGCGCCAGCAGCGCCACCGGGGAAAATGAAAAACTGTTTTTT; CDR3aa: CASSATGENEKLFF; v_gene: TRBV5-1; d_gene: .; abundance: few; j_gene: TRBJ1-4
CDR3nt: TGTGCCAGCAGCTTAAGGGAGGGCGGGAGGTATTTCGATGAGCAGTTCTTC; CDR3aa: CASSLREGGRYFDEQFF; v_gene: TRBV7-8; d_gene: TRBD2; abundance: few; j_gene: TRBJ2-1
CDR3nt: TGTGCCACCAGCAGGGGACCGCCGATGGCAACTAATGAAAAACTGTTTTTT; CDR3aa: CATSRGPPMATNEKLFF; v_gene: TRBV15; d_gene: .; abundance: .; j_gene: TRBJ1-4
CDR3nt: TGTGCCAGCCGGACAGGGAACGCTGAAGCTTTCTTT; CDR3aa: CASRTGNAEAFF; v_gene: TRBV27; d_gene: TRBD1; abundance: .; j_gene: TRBJ1-1
CDR3nt: TGCGCCAGCAGCTTTTCCGCCGGGCGCAGACGCCAGGGGACCCAGTACTTC; CDR3aa: CASSFSAGRRRQGTQYF; v_gene: TRBV5-1; d_gene: .; abundance: .; j_gene: TRBJ2-5
CDR3nt: TGTGCCAGCAGCCAAGGACCGTTCTCCTACGAGCAGTACTTC; CDR3aa: CASSQGPFSYEQYF; v_gene: TRBV7-7; d_gene: .; abundance: .; j_gene: TRBJ2-7
CDR3nt: TGCAGTGCTAGAGATACGGGGCAGGGTATCCACGAGCAGTACTTC; CDR3aa: CSARDTGQGIHEQYF; v_gene: TRBV20-1; d_gene: .; abundance: few; j_gene: TRBJ2-7
CDR3nt: TGCGCCAGCAGTTTCAGGACAGCATCCTACGAGCAGTACTTC; CDR3aa: CASSFRTASYEQYF; v_gene: TRBV5-1; d_gene: .; abundance: few; j_gene: TRBJ2-7
CDR3nt: TGTGCCGGGCGGGAGCTTGAAAACATTCAGTACTTC; CDR3aa: CAGRELENIQYF; v_gene: TRBV30; d_gene: TRBD2; abundance: .; j_gene: TRBJ2-4
CDR3nt: TGCAGTGCTACCGGGACTAGCTTTACCACAGATACGCAGTATTTT; CDR3aa: CSATGTSFTTDTQYF; v_gene: TRBV20-1; d_gene: TRBD2; abundance: few; j_gene: TRBJ2-3
CDR3nt: TGTGCCAGCAGCTGGGGTAACAGCAATCAGCCCCAGCATTTT; CDR3aa: CASSWGNSNQPQHF; v_gene: TRBV7-9; d_gene: .; abundance: few; j_gene: TRBJ1-5
CDR3nt: TGCGCCAGCAGCCAAGAGTGGCCGGACTTGATCCACATTCAGTACTTC; CDR3aa: CASSQEWPDLIHIQYF; v_gene: TRBV4-1; d_gene: .; abundance: .; j_gene: TRBJ2-4
CDR3nt: TGCAGCGTTGTAGCAGAGAAACCCACCTACGAGCAGTACTTC; CDR3aa: CSVVAEKPTYEQYF; v_gene: TRBV29-1; d_gene: .; abundance: few; j_gene: TRBJ2-7
CDR3nt: TGCAGTGCTAGCTCTAGCGGGAGTTGGATTGAGCAGTTCTTC; CDR3aa: CSASSSGSWIEQFF; v_gene: TRBV20-1; d_gene: TRBD2; abundance: .; j_gene: TRBJ2-1
CDR3nt: TGTGCCAGCAGTTATTCGACAGGGCGGTACGAGCAGTACTTC; CDR3aa: CASSYSTGRYEQYF; v_gene: TRBV11-2; d_gene: TRBD1; abundance: .; j_gene: TRBJ2-7
CDR3nt: TGTGCCAGCAGTTGGACAGGGGGCTCCTACGAGCAGTACTTC; CDR3aa: CASSWTGGSYEQYF; v_gene: TRBV12-3/TRBV12-4; d_gene: TRBD1; abundance: many; j_gene: TRBJ2-7
CDR3nt: TGTGCCAGCAGCTTAGGGCAGGGGGCTCCTGAAGCTTTCTTT; CDR3aa: CASSLGQGAPEAFF; v_gene: TRBV7-6; d_gene: TRBD1; abundance: few; j_gene: TRBJ1-1
CDR3nt: TGTGCCAGCAGTTCGGGGGGGGTCGAGCAGTACTTC; CDR3aa: CASSSGGVEQYF; v_gene: TRBV27; d_gene: TRBD2; abundance: few; j_gene: TRBJ2-7
CDR3nt: TGTGCCAGCAGTCCAGAATGGGCATTGGAGCAGTTCTTC; CDR3aa: CASSPEWALEQFF; v_gene: TRBV6-2/TRBV6-3; d_gene: .; abundance: .; j_gene: TRBJ2-1
CDR3nt: TGTGCCAGCAGTCTAGGCGGGACAGGGTTACTCGGGGAGCTGTTTTTT; CDR3aa: CASSLGGTGLLGELFF; v_gene: TRBV4-2; d_gene: TRBD1; abundance: few; j_gene: TRBJ2-2
CDR3nt: TGTGCCACCAGTGATTTGGGGGGTGTAGCCTACAATGAGCAGTTCTTC; CDR3aa: CATSDLGGVAYNEQFF; v_gene: TRBV24-1; d_gene: .; abundance: few; j_gene: TRBJ2-1
CDR3nt: TGTGCCAGCAGCTTAAGTCCGGGGCTGCCCCAGTACTTC; CDR3aa: CASSLSPGLPQYF; v_gene: TRBV7-3; d_gene: .; abundance: .; j_gene: TRBJ2-7
CDR3nt: TGTGCCAGCAGCTCCCCCTCTCTAGCCAAAAACATTCAGTACTTC; CDR3aa: CASSSPSLAKNIQYF; v_gene: TRBV7-9; d_gene: .; abundance: .; j_gene: TRBJ2-4
CDR3nt: TGTGCCTGGACCCCACTAGCGGGAGGGGCAGAGACCCAGTACTTC; CDR3aa: CAWTPLAGGAETQYF; v_gene: TRBV30; d_gene: TRBD2; abundance: .; j_gene: TRBJ2-5
CDR3nt: TGTGCCAGCAGCACGTCCGGGACTAGCTACAATGAGCAGTTCTTC; CDR3aa: CASSTSGTSYNEQFF; v_gene: TRBV12-3/TRBV12-4; d_gene: TRBD2; abundance: many; j_gene: TRBJ2-1
CDR3nt: TGTGCCAGGACTATCTCTGGGGAGCAGTACTTC; CDR3aa: CARTISGEQYF; v_gene: TRBV2; d_gene: .; abundance: .; j_gene: TRBJ2-7
CDR3nt: TGTGCCTGGAGTGTCGGGAGGAACACTGAAGCTTTCTTT; CDR3aa: CAWSVGRNTEAFF; v_gene: TRBV30; d_gene: .; abundance: .; j_gene: TRBJ1-1
CDR3nt: TGTGCCAGTAGTATGGCCTCTGGAGGGAACACTGAAGCTTTCTTT; CDR3aa: CASSMASGGNTEAFF; v_gene: TRBV19; d_gene: .; abundance: few; j_gene: TRBJ1-1
CDR3nt: TGTGCCAGCAGCTACCGGGACAGCTCGTACAATGAGCAGTTCTTC; CDR3aa: CASSYRDSSYNEQFF; v_gene: TRBV5-8; d_gene: TRBD1; abundance: few; j_gene: TRBJ2-1
CDR3nt: TGTGCCAGCAGTTTGGGACAATCTCGCGCTGACGAGCAGTACTTC; CDR3aa: CASSLGQSRADEQYF; v_gene: TRBV7-9; d_gene: .; abundance: .; j_gene: TRBJ2-7
CDR3nt: TGCGCCAGCAGCTTGATAGGCGAGCAGTACTTC; CDR3aa: CASSLIGEQYF; v_gene: TRBV5-1; d_gene: .; abundance: many; j_gene: TRBJ2-7
CDR3nt: TGCGCCAGCAGCTTGGACAGGGGGTTGAACACTGAAGCTTTCTTT; CDR3aa: CASSLDRGLNTEAFF; v_gene: TRBV5-1; d_gene: TRBD1; abundance: .; j_gene: TRBJ1-1
CDR3nt: TGTGCCAGCACCAACGGGAATGCTATTGGCTACACCTTC; CDR3aa: CASTNGNAIGYTF; v_gene: TRBV27; d_gene: .; abundance: .; j_gene: TRBJ1-2
CDR3nt: TGCGCCAGCAGCTGGCCGAAGGAGCAGGCCAGCTCCTACGAGCAGTACTTC; CDR3aa: CASSWPKEQASSYEQYF; v_gene: TRBV5-1; d_gene: .; abundance: few; j_gene: TRBJ2-7